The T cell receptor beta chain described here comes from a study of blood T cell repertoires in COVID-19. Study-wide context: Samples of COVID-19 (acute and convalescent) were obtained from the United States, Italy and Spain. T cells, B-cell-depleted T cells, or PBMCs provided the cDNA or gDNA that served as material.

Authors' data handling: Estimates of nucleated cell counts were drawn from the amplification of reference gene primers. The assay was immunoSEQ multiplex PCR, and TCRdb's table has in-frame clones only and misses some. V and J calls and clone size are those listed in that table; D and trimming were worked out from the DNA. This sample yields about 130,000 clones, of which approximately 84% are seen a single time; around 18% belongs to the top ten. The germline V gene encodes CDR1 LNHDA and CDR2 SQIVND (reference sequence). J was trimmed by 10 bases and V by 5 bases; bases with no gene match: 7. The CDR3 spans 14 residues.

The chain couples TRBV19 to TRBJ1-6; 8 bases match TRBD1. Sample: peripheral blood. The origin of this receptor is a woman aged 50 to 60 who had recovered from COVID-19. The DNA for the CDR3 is TGTGCCAGTAGTTCGGACAGGGAAGGATCACCCCTCCACTTT. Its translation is CASSSDREGSPLHF.